These 7 T cell receptor beta chains were sequenced from one sample in a study of blood T cell repertoires in COVID-19. The table came from immunoSEQ multiplex PCR; TCRdb's copy has only in-frame clones and leaves some out. Among under 250,000 clones listed, 81% were seen once. What was sequenced was PBMCs or T cells enriched from blood (not recorded which). Every receptor here comes from a woman aged 50 to 60 with acute COVID-19.

The V gene is TRBV28, the J gene TRBJ1-2; D not resolved. There are 12 residues in the CDR3. CDR1 and CDR2 from the germline V gene are MDHEN and SYDVKM. Trimming removed 4 bases from V and 5 bases from J, with 8 bases in between. The CDR3 loop reads CASSSVTYGYTF. In DNA form, the CDR3 reads TGTGCCAGCAGTTCCGTAACTTATGGCTACACCTTC.

The chain combines TRBV28 with TRBJ2-7; 7 bases line up with TRBD2. V shed 6 bases, J shed 4 bases, and the junction held 9 bases outside the gene matches. CDR1 is MDHEN, CDR2 SYDVKM, per germline. This CDR3 has 14 amino acids. The CDR3 is CASRGNWEGYEQYF. DNA for the CDR3: TGTGCCAGCAGGGGGAACTGGGAGGGGTACGAGCAGTACTTC. Complete variable domain (other parts from reference TRBV28 and TRBJ2-7): DVKVTQSSRYLVKRTGEKVFLECVQDMDHENMFWYRQDPGLGLRLIYFSYDVKMKEKGDIPEGYSVSREKKERFSLILESASTNQTSMYLCASRGNWEGYEQYFGPGTRLTVT.

V is TRBV28 and J is TRBJ1-1; 9 bases match TRBD1. V was pared by 6 bases and J by 5 bases, with 10 bases of the junction left unmatched. Germline CDR1 reads MDHEN; CDR2 reads SYDVKM. The CDR3 runs 15 residues. The CDR3 bases are TGTGCCAGCAGGCAACCCGGACAGGGGAGGACTGAAGCTTTCTTT. Translation gives CASRQPGQGRTEAFF.

V usage is TRBV7-9 and J usage is TRBJ1-2; 10 nucleotides match TRBD1. Germline CDR1 is SEHNR and CDR2 is FQNEAQ (reference sequence). CDR3 size: 14 residues. The V segment lost 7 bases and the J segment 3 bases; nucleotides outside the gene matches: 5. CDR3 nucleotides: TGTGCCAGCAACCACGGGACAGGGGACTATGGCTACACCTTC. Amino acid sequence: CASNHGTGDYGYTF.

This clone has only a few counts. The rearrangement joins TRBV5-3 to TRBJ2-7; 8 bases line up with TRBD2. TRBV5-3 qualifies as an ORF whose function is uncertain. The CDR3 loop spans 18 amino acids. Trimming at V came to 3 bases and at J to 2 bases, leaving 16 bases not matched to a gene. Here the CDR3 reads CARSCQKEREPPPYEQYF. CDR3 nucleotides: TGTGCCAGAAGCTGCCAAAAAGAGCGGGAGCCCCCACCCTACGAGCAGTACTTC.

There are a few counts of this clone. V is TRBV5-6 and J is TRBJ2-2; 7 nucleotides match TRBD1. CDR3 length equals 15 residues. Germline CDR1 SGHDT, CDR2 YYEEEE. J lost 5 bases, V lost 2 bases, and 6 bases had no gene match. The CDR3 loop is CASSFQRGLTGELFF. CDR3 coding DNA: TGTGCCAGCAGCTTTCAGAGGGGGCTGACCGGGGAGCTGTTTTTT.

The chain carries TRBV2 and TRBJ1-3; D not resolved. Germline assignment: CDR1 SNHLY and CDR2 FYNNEI. V was pared by 3 bases and J by 0 bases, with 12 bases between. This CDR3 comprises 16 residues. The CDR3, as DNA: TGTGCCAGCAGTGAGATGCGAGCGAGCTCTGGAAACACCATATATTTT. This encodes CASSEMRASSGNTIYF.